The 8 T cell receptor beta chains listed next were all sequenced from one sample in a study of CD8 T cells in Susac syndrome. When the RNA was reverse transcribed, random hexamers were used with an input of about 0.5 to 1 ug. TCRdb itself ran the immunoSEQ multiplex PCR reads through MiXCR, one entry per CDR3 protein. The table has about 210,000 distinct CDR3 sequences, less than 95% seen once. Material: CD4+ T cells from PBMCs. These receptors all come from a human donor with Susac syndrome.

The V and J genes are TRBV19 and TRBJ2-4, with D uncertain. V was cut by 3 bases and J by 1 base, with 10 bases left in between. The CDR3 extends over 15 amino acids. Germline-derived CDR1 and CDR2 are LNHDA and SQIVND (reference sequence). DNA of the CDR3: TGTGCCAGTAGTATCCCTTTCTTGGCCAAAAACATTCAGTACTTC. It codes for CASSIPFLAKNIQYF. The full variable domain, with the rest looked up from reference TRBV19 and TRBJ2-4, is DGGITQSPKYLFRKEGQNVTLSCEQNLNHDAMYWYRQDPGQGLRLIYYSQIVNDFQKGDIAEGYSVSREKKESFPLTVTSAQKNPTAFYLCASSIPFLAKNIQYFGAGTRLSVL.

This clonotype was counted once. The J gene is TRBJ2-5, the V gene TRBV30; D unresolved. V shed 3 bases and J shed 1 base, with 3 bases lying between them. The CDR3 has 11 amino acids. Germline V CDR1 and CDR2: GTSNPN, SVGIG (reference sequence). CDR3 in amino acids: CAWRLQETQYF. The CDR3 region has the DNA TGTGCCTGGAGACTCCAAGAGACCCAGTACTTC.

The gene calls are TRBV12-5 and TRBJ2-1; D unclear. The CDR3 sequence is 12 residues long. Trimming took off 0 bases at V and 10 bases at J, with 7 bases between the two ends. In germline, CDR1 is LGHNT, CDR2 FRNRAP. The chain's CDR3 is CASGLVSTEQFF. The DNA of the CDR3 is TGTGCTAGTGGTTTGGTATCAACAGAGCAGTTCTTC.

The V call is TRBV5-4, the J call TRBJ1-2; D unclear. Germline V gives CDR1 SGHNT, CDR2 YYREEE (reference sequence). This CDR3 is 15 amino acids long. Trimming stripped 2 bases from V and 2 bases from J, with 13 bases between. CDR3 residues: CASSFFTGINYGYTF. The CDR3 region has the DNA TGTGCCAGCAGCTTTTTTACGGGAATCAACTATGGCTACACCTTC.

In nucleotides, the CDR3 is TGCAGTGCTAGAGACAGGACCCACGAGCAGTACTTC. Residues: CSARDRTHEQYF. This chain uses TRBV20-1 with TRBJ2-7, with D uncertain. This CDR3 is 12 amino acids long. The germline V and J ends were trimmed by 0 bases and 5 bases, with 8 bases remaining between them. Germline CDR1 is DFQATT and CDR2 is SNEGSKA (reference sequence).

This rearrangement joins TRBV11-2 to TRBJ2-7; no definite D call. The CDR3 loop spans 14 amino acids. V was clipped by 1 base and J by 6 bases, with 13 bases between them. The germline gives CDR1 SGHAT, CDR2 FQNNGV. CDR3 coding DNA: TGTGCCAGCAGCTTAGGTACCTACTCCGCCGAGCAGTACTTC. Amino acid sequence: CASSLGTYSAEQYF.

The rearrangement uses TRBV18 and TRBJ2-7; 9 nucleotides agree with TRBD2. Per the germline V gene, CDR1 is KGHSH and CDR2 is LQKENI. The CDR3 sequence is 15 residues long. V trimming: 0 bases; J trimming: 4 bases; junction bases outside the gene matches: 4. The CDR3 reads CASSPPSGGSYEQYF. The CDR3 DNA reads as TGTGCCAGCTCACCACCCAGCGGGGGGTCGTACGAGCAGTACTTC. The entire variable domain, with the rest obtained from reference TRBV18 and TRBJ2-7, is as follows: NAGVMQNPRHLVRRRGQEARLRCSPMKGHSHVYWYRQLPEEGLKFMVYLQKENIIDESGMPKERFSAEFPKEGPSILRIQQVVRGDSAAYFCASSPPSGGSYEQYFGPGTRLTVT.

V gene TRBV6-5 combines with J gene TRBJ2-5; perhaps TRBD2 as D (6 bases). Trimming took 7 bases from V and 5 from J, leaving 14 bases between them. CDR3 size: 13 residues. Germline loops: CDR1 MNHEY, CDR2 SVGAGI. CDR3: CASTRAGIETQYF. CDR3 coding DNA: TGTGCCAGCACTAGGGCGGGGATCGAGACCCAGTACTTC.